This T cell receptor beta chain was recovered during a study of CD8 T cells in ankylosing spondylitis. Scientists made TCR beta libraries using quantitative 5'-RACE with molecular barcodes. TCRdb redid the calling of the 5' RACE reads with MiXCR, one entry per CDR3 protein. In the table there are around 130,000 distinct CDR3 sequences, over 6.5% of which are singletons. The table lists this clonotype with many counts. The antigen remains undetermined. V was clipped by 10 bases and J by 4 bases, with 14 bases between them. CDR1 is SGHRS, CDR2 YFSETQ, per germline. This CDR3 has 13 residues. Study-level points and caveats: A TCR beta motif made of 7 to 9 highly homologous variants seemed typical of ankylosing spondylitis blood. Past studies reported some motif variants in reactive arthritis synovial fluid and blood. According to the report, clones linked to the disease were significantly enriched in matched synovial fluid samples taken from ankylosing spondylitis patients.

Sequenced material: blood, either unsorted or a sorted T cell fraction (not recorded which). The V gene is TRBV5-1, the J gene TRBJ2-2; D gene ambiguous. The origin of this receptor is a male donor with ankylosing spondylitis or in good health (not recorded which). The CDR3 loop reads CAGRVESTGELFF. DNA of the CDR3: TGCGCCGGTAGGGTAGAGAGCACCGGGGAGCTGTTTTTT.